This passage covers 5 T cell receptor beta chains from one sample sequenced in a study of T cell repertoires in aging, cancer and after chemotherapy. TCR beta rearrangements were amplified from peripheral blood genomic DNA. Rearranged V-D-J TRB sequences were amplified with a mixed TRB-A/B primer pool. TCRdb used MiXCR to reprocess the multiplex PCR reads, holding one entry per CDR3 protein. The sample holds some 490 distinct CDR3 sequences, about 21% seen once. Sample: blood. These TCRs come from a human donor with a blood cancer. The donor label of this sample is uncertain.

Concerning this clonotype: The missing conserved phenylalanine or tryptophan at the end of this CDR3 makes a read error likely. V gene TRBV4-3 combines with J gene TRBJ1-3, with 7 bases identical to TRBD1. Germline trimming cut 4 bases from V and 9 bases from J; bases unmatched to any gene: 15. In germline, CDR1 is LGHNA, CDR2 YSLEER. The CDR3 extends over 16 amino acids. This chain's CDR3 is CASSPGDSGLKGTIYL. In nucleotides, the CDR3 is TGCGCCAGCAGCCCGGGGGACAGTGGGTTAAAGGGCACCATATATTTA.

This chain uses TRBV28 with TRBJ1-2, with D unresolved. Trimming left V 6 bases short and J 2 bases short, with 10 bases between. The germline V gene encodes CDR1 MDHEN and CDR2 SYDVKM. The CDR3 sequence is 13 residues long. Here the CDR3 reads CASRGEMNYGYTF. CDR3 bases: TGTGCCAGCAGGGGAGAAATGAACTATGGCTACACCTTC.

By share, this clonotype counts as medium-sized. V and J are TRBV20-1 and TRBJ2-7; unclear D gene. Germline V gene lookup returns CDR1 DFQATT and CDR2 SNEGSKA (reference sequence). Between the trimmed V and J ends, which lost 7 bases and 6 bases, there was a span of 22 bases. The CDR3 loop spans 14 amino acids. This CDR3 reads CSVPPRLRRTEQYF. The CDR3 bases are TGCAGTGTCCCCCCCCGGTTACGTCGTACCGAGCAGTACTTC.

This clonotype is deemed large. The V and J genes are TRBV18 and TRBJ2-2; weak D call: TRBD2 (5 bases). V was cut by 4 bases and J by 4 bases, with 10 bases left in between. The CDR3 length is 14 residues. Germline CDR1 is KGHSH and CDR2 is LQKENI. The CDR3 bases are TGTGCCAGCTCACTCGGACGGGGCACCGGGGAGCTGTTTTTT. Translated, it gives CASSLGRGTGELFF.

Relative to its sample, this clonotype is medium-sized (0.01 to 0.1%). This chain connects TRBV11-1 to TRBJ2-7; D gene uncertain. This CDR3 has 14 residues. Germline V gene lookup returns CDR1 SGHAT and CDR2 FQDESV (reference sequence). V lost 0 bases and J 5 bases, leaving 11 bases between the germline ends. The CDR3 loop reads CASSLALKTHEQYF. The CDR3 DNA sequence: TGTGCCAGCAGCTTAGCCCTTAAGACCCACGAGCAGTACTTC.